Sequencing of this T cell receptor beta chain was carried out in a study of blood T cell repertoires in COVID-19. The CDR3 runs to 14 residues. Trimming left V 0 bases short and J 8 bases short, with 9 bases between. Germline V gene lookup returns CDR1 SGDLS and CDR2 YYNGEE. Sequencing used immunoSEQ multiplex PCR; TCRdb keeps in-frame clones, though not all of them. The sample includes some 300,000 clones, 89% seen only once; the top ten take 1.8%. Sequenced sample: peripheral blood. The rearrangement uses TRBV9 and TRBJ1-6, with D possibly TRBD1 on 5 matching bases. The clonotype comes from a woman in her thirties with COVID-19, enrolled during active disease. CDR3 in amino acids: CASSVGRGDSPLHF. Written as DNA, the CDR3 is TGTGCCAGCAGCGTAGGGAGGGGAGATTCACCCCTCCACTTT.